These 31 T cell receptor beta chains came from one sample sequenced in a study of Graves' ophthalmopathy and Graves' hyperthyroidism. Amplification from RNA transcripts yielded the TCR beta CDR3 regions. HTBI primers were employed in first-round RT-PCR, then a second-round multiplex PCR followed. TCRdb fed the multiplex PCR reads into MiXCR, producing one record per CDR3 protein. The data contain hundreds of thousands of distinct CDR3 sequences, 22% of them seen just once; the ten biggest clones take up about 6.6%. The sample was peripheral blood. Receptors originate from a woman younger than 30 with stable Graves' hyperthyroidism. Some clones in this sample may be carry-over from other donors' samples.

This clonotype was seen a handful of times. This chain connects TRBV6-2 or TRBV6-3 to TRBJ1-5; D unclear. Germline V CDR1 and CDR2: MNHEY, SVGEGT. The length of the CDR3 is 19 residues. V was cut by 0 bases and J by 1 base, with 19 bases left in between. The CDR3: CASSYSKSWVMGSNQPQHF. CDR3 coding DNA: TGTGCCAGCAGTTACTCGAAATCTTGGGTGATGGGAAGCAATCAGCCCCAGCATTTT.

The chain couples TRBV5-6 to TRBJ2-7; no clear D gene. The germline V and J ends were trimmed by 5 bases and 0 bases, with 12 bases remaining between them. Germline values: CDR1 SGHDT, CDR2 YYEEEE. The CDR3 is made up of 14 amino acids. CDR3 nucleotides: TGTGCCAGCAGTCGGACCCTTAGCTCCTACGAGCAGTACTTC. Residues: CASSRTLSSYEQYF.

CDR3 sequence (DNA): TGCAGTGTCAAAGCGACAGGGGGATCACCCCTCCACTTT. Encoded protein: CSVKATGGSPLHF. J is TRBJ1-6 and V is TRBV20-1, with TRBD1 identical over 9 bases. Germline trimming cut 7 bases from V and 10 bases from J; bases unmatched to any gene: 8. CDR3 length: 13 amino acids. Germline assignment: CDR1 DFQATT and CDR2 SNEGSKA (reference sequence).

This clonotype was picked up many times. The chain joins TRBV6-1 to TRBJ2-2, with a possible D match to TRBD2 (6 bases). This CDR3 comprises 14 residues. The germline V gene has CDR1 MNHNS and CDR2 SASEGT. V was shortened by 1 base and J by 3 bases, with 6 bases between the two germline ends. The CDR3 nucleotides are TGTGCCAGCAGTGAAGGACTAGACACCGGGGAGCTGTTTTTT. Translated, it gives CASSEGLDTGELFF.

This chain uses TRBV6-2 or TRBV6-3 with TRBJ2-7; 7 bases are shared with TRBD2. Losses at the gene ends were 2 bases for V and 1 base for J; bases not matched to a gene: 5. Germline V gene sequence: CDR1 MNHEY, CDR2 SVGEGT. The CDR3 covers 15 residues. The CDR3 loop is CASSYGSGVSYEQYF. CDR3 DNA sequence: TGTGCCAGCAGTTACGGGAGCGGGGTATCCTACGAGCAGTACTTC.

The chain combines TRBV29-1 with TRBJ2-7, with D possibly called TRBD1 or TRBD2 (6 bases each). V shed 7 bases and J shed 0 bases, with 13 bases lying between them. The germline V gene has CDR1 SQVTM and CDR2 ANQGSEA. The CDR3 spans 13 residues. CDR3 coding DNA: TGCAGCGGGCGGGACACCTACTCCTACGAGCAGTACTTC. Translated, it gives CSGRDTYSYEQYF.

V is TRBV5-1 and J is TRBJ1-2; D might be TRBD1 (6 bases). Germline V CDR1 and CDR2: SGHRS, YFSETQ. There are 15 residues in the CDR3. The V end lost 4 bases, the J end lost 7 bases, and 20 bases lay between the germline ends. CDR3 amino acids: CASSSGRTERSGYTF. The CDR3 bases are TGCGCCAGCAGCAGTGGCCGGACAGAGCGTAGTGGCTACACCTTC.

This clonotype was recorded a few times. The chain has TRBV19 and TRBJ1-6; TRBD1 agrees at 7 bases. The germline V gene encodes CDR1 LNHDA and CDR2 SQIVND (reference sequence). The J segment lost 3 bases and the V segment lost 6 bases, leaving 11 bases of the junction unmatched. This CDR3 is 17 amino acids long. The DNA for the CDR3 is TGTGCCAGTAGGGGTCGGAGGGGGCCGGACTATAATTCACCCCTCCACTTT. Translation: CASRGRRGPDYNSPLHF.

The table lists this clonotype with a few counts. CDR3 amino acids: CASSQVAGNLGEQYF. DNA of the CDR3: TGCGCCAGCAGCCAAGTAGCGGGGAACCTGGGTGAGCAGTACTTC. The chain combines TRBV5-1 with TRBJ2-7; TRBD2 matches at 8 bases. From germline, CDR1 is SGHRS and CDR2 YFSETQ. Trimming at V came to 4 bases and at J to 7 bases, leaving 13 bases not matched to a gene. This CDR3 contains 15 residues.

CDR3 in amino acids: CASSHGTGSYEQYF. The CDR3 DNA follows: TGTGCCAGTAGTCACGGGACAGGCTCCTACGAGCAGTACTTC. The chain recombines TRBV6-5 with TRBJ2-7, with 8 bases fitting TRBD1. Germline assignment: CDR1 MNHEY and CDR2 SVGAGI. The CDR3 covers 14 residues. The V and J ends lost 9 bases and 0 bases, in that order; junction bases with no gene match: 7.

Comment on this clonotype: At one end the junction does not follow the germline gene, possibly because of a read error. The rearrangement joins TRBV11-1 to TRBJ2-7; the D gene could be TRBD1 or TRBD2 (6 bases each). CDR1 and CDR2 from the germline V gene are SGHAT and FQDESV (reference sequence). The CDR3 covers 14 residues. The CDR3 loop is CAISYPRGGNEQYF. The CDR3 DNA reads TGTGCCATCAGCTATCCCAGGGGAGGAAACGAGCAGTACTTC.

This clonotype has ten or more counts. The genes are TRBV9 and TRBJ1-2; 8 bases line up with TRBD1. This CDR3 spans 15 amino acids. Germline assignment: CDR1 SGDLS and CDR2 YYNGEE. Unmatched junction bases numbered 11, after V lost 4 bases and J lost 6 bases. CDR3 in DNA: TGTGCCAGCAGCCCCAACTCGGGACAGGCCAATGGCTACACCTTC. Protein product: CASSPNSGQANGYTF.

This clonotype was observed many times. This rearrangement joins TRBV19 to TRBJ1-2, with 10 nucleotides matching TRBD1. This CDR3 region has 15 residues. In germline, CDR1 is LNHDA, CDR2 SQIVND (reference sequence). V trimming: 5 bases; J trimming: 4 bases; junction bases outside the gene matches: 7. CDR3 in DNA: TGTGCCAGTAGTTCGAGACAGGGGGCACTCTATGGCTACACCTTC. This encodes CASSSRQGALYGYTF.

This sequence joins TRBV5-5 and TRBJ1-2; TRBD1 matches at 10 bases. Germline V gives CDR1 SGHKS, CDR2 YYEKEE (reference sequence). The CDR3 spans 14 residues. The junction had 4 bases not matched to a gene; V was cut back by 3 bases and J by 5 bases. The CDR3 is CASSYDRGPYGYTF. For the CDR3, the DNA is TGTGCCAGCAGCTATGACAGGGGGCCTTATGGCTACACCTTC.

J is TRBJ2-7 and V is TRBV20-1; tentatively, D is TRBD1 or TRBD2 (5 bases each). Trimming shortened V by 0 bases and J by 3 bases, and 21 bases separated the two germline ends. The germline CDR1 and CDR2 sequences are DFQATT and SNEGSKA (reference sequence). The CDR3 runs to 17 residues. For the CDR3, the DNA is TGCAGTGCTAGAGATCTCGAGGGGCGCCCCCTCGGCTACGAGCAGTACTTC. Translated, it gives CSARDLEGRPLGYEQYF.

This clonotype appeared a few times. A much larger clone sits a single nucleotide away, making a read error possible. The gene calls are TRBV6-5 and TRBJ2-7; the D is unclear. V lost 2 bases and J 3 bases, leaving 8 bases between the germline ends. Germline loops: CDR1 MNHEY, CDR2 SVGAGI. This CDR3 comprises 13 residues. The CDR3 protein is CASSYGYNYEQYF. CDR3 sequence (DNA): TGTGCCAGCAGTTACGGATATAACTACGAGCAGTACTTC.

This clonotype was observed at least ten times. V is TRBV28 and J is TRBJ1-1; TRBD1 aligns across 8 bases. CDR1 and CDR2 (germline): MDHEN, SYDVKM. The V gene end was trimmed by 5 bases and the J gene end by 1 base; junction bases not matched to a gene: 6. The CDR3 covers 15 residues. In DNA form, the CDR3 reads TGTGCCAGCAGTGCAATACAGGGGGAGAACACTGAAGCTTTCTTT. This sequence encodes CASSAIQGENTEAFF.

In this sample, this clonotype turned up many times. The chain has TRBV30 and TRBJ2-7, with 7 bases identical to TRBD1. Unmatched junction bases numbered 13, after V lost 4 bases and J lost 4 bases. CDR1 and CDR2 from the germline V gene are GTSNPN and SVGIG (reference sequence). This CDR3 contains 15 residues. In DNA form, the CDR3 reads TGTGCCTGGACTCCCCGCCCGGGGACAGAATACGAGCAGTACTTC. It specifies CAWTPRPGTEYEQYF. The full variable domain, rest sourced from reference TRBV30 and TRBJ2-7, is SQTIHQWPATLVQPVGSPLSLECTVEGTSNPNLYWYRQAAGRGLQLLFYSVGIGQISSEVPQNLSASRPQDRQFILSSKKLLLSDSGFYLCAWTPRPGTEYEQYFGPGTRLTVT.

This clonotype was counted between two and nine times. V gene TRBV29-1 combines with J gene TRBJ2-5; weak D call: TRBD1 (6 bases). Trimming removed 7 bases from V and 6 bases from J, with 15 bases in between. The CDR3 consists of 12 residues. The V gene's germline CDR1 is SQVTM and CDR2 ANQGSEA. The CDR3 sequence: CSADTGLKTQYF. The CDR3 DNA reads TGCAGCGCTGATACAGGGTTGAAGACCCAGTACTTC.

This clonotype has a handful of counts. The chain recombines TRBV7-9 with TRBJ2-2; TRBD2 is a possible D gene (5 bases). Germline CDR1 is SEHNR and CDR2 is FQNEAQ (reference sequence). Deletions cut 10 bases from V and 0 bases from J, with 9 bases between. The CDR3 is 13 amino acids. CDR3 nucleotide sequence: TGTGCCAATAGCGACTCGAACACCGGGGAGCTGTTTTTT. It encodes CANSDSNTGELFF.

Ten or more counts support this clonotype. The chain recombines TRBV6-5 with TRBJ1-2; unclear D gene. V was trimmed by 7 bases and J by 7 bases, leaving 16 bases between them. The CDR3 consists of 13 residues. Germline V lookup: CDR1 MNHEY, CDR2 SVGAGI. Here the CDR3 DNA reads TGTGCCAGCAACTTTCCACCGGAGGGTGGCTACACCTTC. This codes for CASNFPPEGGYTF.

This clonotype came up a few times. The chain carries TRBV12-3 or TRBV12-4 and TRBJ1-2; D is perhaps TRBD1 (5 bases). V lost 6 bases and J 2 bases, leaving 16 bases between the germline ends. The CDR3 has 15 amino acids. CDR3 protein: CASSQRGKENYGYTF. The CDR3 nucleotides read TGTGCCAGCAGCCAAAGGGGAAAGGAAAACTATGGCTACACCTTC.

The V and J genes are TRBV5-1 and TRBJ2-7, with D possibly matching TRBD1 (6 bases). The CDR3 covers 14 residues. Germline-derived CDR1 and CDR2 are SGHRS and YFSETQ. Trimming took off 0 bases at V and 4 bases at J, with 11 bases between the two ends. CDR3 sequence: CASSLEGHLYEQYF. CDR3 coding DNA: TGCGCCAGCAGCTTGGAGGGACACCTTTACGAGCAGTACTTC.

This clonotype has at least ten counts. The gene calls are TRBV6-4 and TRBJ1-1, with TRBD1 identical over 8 bases. The CDR3 is 14 amino acids. Looked up from germline, CDR1 is MRHNA and CDR2 is SNTAGT. J lost 1 base, V lost 6 bases, and 4 bases had no gene match. CDR3: CASRPGQENTEAFF. Written as DNA, the CDR3 is TGTGCCAGCAGACCGGGACAGGAGAACACTGAAGCTTTCTTT.

This clonotype was seen at least ten times. The chain combines TRBV29-1 with TRBJ1-2; 7 bases are shared with TRBD1. This CDR3 spans 13 amino acids. Germline V gene lookup returns CDR1 SQVTM and CDR2 ANQGSEA. J gave up 3 bases and V 7 bases, and 8 bases lay outside the gene matches. Here the CDR3 reads CSAPTDRDYGYTF. The CDR3 coding sequence is TGCAGCGCTCCCACCGACAGGGACTATGGCTACACCTTC.

This clonotype occurred many times. The V call is TRBV6-1, the J call TRBJ2-7; D is perhaps TRBD1 (5 bases). The V gene lost 0 bases and the J gene lost 0 bases, with 9 bases spanning the gap. Germline lookup yields CDR1 MNHNS and CDR2 SASEGT. This CDR3 spans 15 amino acids. The CDR3 loop is CASSEAAGSSYEQYF. CDR3 nucleotide sequence: TGTGCCAGCAGTGAAGCGGCAGGGTCCTCCTACGAGCAGTACTTC.

This clonotype was observed many times. The V and J genes are TRBV15 and TRBJ2-5; D gene unclear. V dropped 0 bases and J dropped 3 bases, with 5 bases sitting between them. This CDR3 region has 13 residues. Germline-derived CDR1 and CDR2 are LNHNV and YYDKDF (reference sequence). This CDR3 reads CATSRDQKETQYF. The CDR3, as DNA: TGTGCCACCAGCAGAGACCAGAAAGAGACCCAGTACTTC.

The DNA for the CDR3 is TGTGCCAGCAGTTACGAGGCTATTTTTCCGGAGGAGACCCAGTACTTC. Its protein is CASSYEAIFPEETQYF. This rearrangement joins TRBV6-2 or TRBV6-3 to TRBJ2-5; unclear D gene. Trimming stripped 2 bases from V and 5 bases from J, with 18 bases between. The CDR3 loop spans 16 amino acids. Germline V gene sequence: CDR1 MNHEY, CDR2 SVGEGT.

This clonotype was observed a few times. V is TRBV5-1 and J is TRBJ2-5; D may be TRBD1 or TRBD2 (5 bases each). Trimming shortened V by 4 bases and J by 5 bases, and 15 bases separated the two germline ends. The CDR3 contains 14 residues. Germline lookup yields CDR1 SGHRS and CDR2 YFSETQ. This CDR3 reads CASSRFPGRETQYF. CDR3 DNA sequence: TGCGCCAGCAGCCGCTTCCCGGGACGGGAGACCCAGTACTTC.

This clonotype showed up many times. The chain carries TRBV11-2 and TRBJ2-7; 7 nucleotides align to TRBD1. CDR3 size: 15 residues. Germline values: CDR1 SGHAT, CDR2 FQNNGV. With V trimmed by 5 bases and J by 2 bases, 9 bases remained unmatched. The CDR3 DNA sequence: TGTGCCAGCAGCATCTCAAGGGGACAGACCTACGAGCAGTACTTC. It specifies CASSISRGQTYEQYF.

Only a few counts were recorded for this clonotype. This chain uses TRBV25-1 with TRBJ1-5; unclear D gene. The CDR3 loop spans 20 amino acids. CDR1 is MGHDK, CDR2 SYGVNS, per germline. V lost 5 bases to trimming and J lost 0 bases, with 26 bases between them. CDR3 protein: CASSPGVGASSLSSNQPQHF. The CDR3 DNA is TGTGCCAGCAGTCCCGGGGTAGGCGCCTCATCGTTATCTAGCAATCAGCCCCAGCATTTT.